These 30 T cell receptor beta chains share one sample of origin, sequenced in a study of graft-versus-host responses after intestinal transplantation. Some clones are missing from TCRdb's copy, which holds only in-frame ones; the method was immunoSEQ multiplex PCR. The table lists roughly 34,000 clones, approximately 94% of them singletons. These receptors' targets are unknown. The starting material was unstimulated CD4+ T cells sorted from spleen or lymph node cells, obtained before transplant. All receptors derive from a human donor who was the organ donor for an intestinal transplant.

The chain couples TRBV6-5 to TRBJ1-1, with D hard to call. Per the germline V gene, CDR1 is MNHEY and CDR2 is SVGAGI. CDR3 size: 13 residues. Trimming stripped 6 bases from V and 5 bases from J, with 13 bases between. The CDR3: CASSSTRKTEAFF. CDR3 coding DNA: TGTGCCAGCAGCTCGACACGGAAAACTGAAGCTTTCTTT.

The chain employs TRBV25-1 and TRBJ1-2, with D possibly being TRBD1 (6 bases). Trimming removed 2 bases at V and 0 bases at J, with 7 bases between. The CDR3 runs to 14 residues. Germline values: CDR1 MGHDK, CDR2 SYGVNS. The CDR3 region is CASSEPGANYGYTF. The DNA of the CDR3 is TGTGCCAGCAGTGAACCAGGGGCTAACTATGGCTACACCTTC.

The chain recombines TRBV19 with TRBJ1-1; no clear D gene. Per the germline V gene, CDR1 is LNHDA and CDR2 is SQIVND (reference sequence). With 3 bases removed from V and 0 bases from J, the gap between germline ends came to 11 bases. The CDR3 contains 15 residues. For the CDR3, the DNA is TGTGCCAGTAGTATTTACGGGCAGGTGAACACTGAAGCTTTCTTT. It yields the protein CASSIYGQVNTEAFF.

The V and J genes are TRBV7-2 and TRBJ1-2; D possibly corresponds to TRBD1 (5 bases). From germline, CDR1 is SGHTA and CDR2 FQGNSA. This CDR3 comprises 13 residues. Between the trimmed V and J ends, which lost 4 bases and 13 bases, there was a span of 19 bases. In nucleotides, the CDR3 is TGTGCCAGCAGCTCTCATTGGGTGGGGACGTGCACCTTC. Protein product: CASSSHWVGTCTF.

This chain joins TRBV5-1 and TRBJ2-3; TRBD2 matches 16 bases. Germline-derived CDR1 and CDR2 are SGHRS and YFSETQ. CDR3 length equals 16 residues. The V segment lost 5 bases and the J segment 4 bases; nucleotides outside the gene matches: 4. CDR3 amino acids: CASSLGLAGGSDTQYF. CDR3 sequence (DNA): TGCGCCAGCAGTCTGGGACTAGCGGGGGGGTCAGATACGCAGTATTTT.

This chain joins TRBV4-1 and TRBJ2-2; 10 nucleotides match TRBD2. CDR3 size: 14 residues. V lost 7 bases to trimming and J lost 7 bases; unmatched junction nucleotides: 6. CDR1 MGHRA and CDR2 YSYEKL come from the germline V gene. The CDR3: CASKEQRGGGELFF. CDR3 in DNA: TGCGCCAGCAAAGAACAGCGGGGGGGCGGGGAGCTGTTTTTT.

V gene TRBV29-1 combines with J gene TRBJ2-5, with D unresolved. The CDR3 has 14 residues. The germline gives CDR1 SQVTM, CDR2 ANQGSEA. V lost 3 bases and J 5 bases, leaving 16 bases between the germline ends. The CDR3 here is CSVESFVGLETQYF. CDR3 nucleotides: TGCAGCGTTGAGTCTTTCGTGGGGTTGGAGACCCAGTACTTC.

This CDR3 is CASSLTLREAGELFF. CDR3 nucleotide sequence: TGTGCCAGCAGCTTAACGTTGAGGGAAGCCGGGGAGCTGTTTTTT. The V call is TRBV7-3, the J call TRBJ2-2, with D perhaps TRBD2 (5 bases). Germline V gene data show CDR1 as SGHTA and CDR2 as FQGTGA. V was trimmed by 0 bases and J by 6 bases, leaving 11 bases between them. There are 15 residues in the CDR3.

CDR3 in DNA: TGTGCCAGCAGCTTACGGACATCGATCGAAGCTTTCTTT. Translation gives CASSLRTSIEAFF. This chain links TRBV11-3 with TRBJ1-1, with TRBD1 as a possible D gene (5 bases). The CDR3 has 13 residues. CDR1 is SGHNT and CDR2 is YENEEA in the germline V gene. V was trimmed by 2 bases and J by 8 bases, leaving 12 bases between them.

V usage is TRBV7-9 and J usage is TRBJ1-1, with 9 bases that match TRBD1. V gave up 5 bases and J gave up 5 bases; unmatched junction bases: 6. The germline V gene encodes CDR1 SEHNR and CDR2 FQNEAQ (reference sequence). CDR3 size: 14 residues. The CDR3 bases are TGTGCCAGCAGCCAACTAGGGACAGGGACTGAAGCTTTCTTT. Translated, it gives CASSQLGTGTEAFF.

The chain carries TRBV28 and TRBJ1-1; 7 nucleotides agree with TRBD1. CDR3 size: 13 residues. Germline V gives CDR1 MDHEN, CDR2 SYDVKM. The V gene end was trimmed by 6 bases and the J gene end by 3 bases; junction bases not matched to a gene: 4. The CDR3 protein is CASSDRDDTEAFF. The CDR3 DNA reads as TGTGCCAGCAGCGACAGGGACGACACTGAAGCTTTCTTT.

J is TRBJ2-3 and V is TRBV2, with a tentative D call TRBD2 (6 bases). Germline values: CDR1 SNHLY, CDR2 FYNNEI. The CDR3 is 16 residues long. Trimming stripped 5 bases from V and 0 bases from J, with 15 bases between. The CDR3 spells CASSYSGYPSTDTQYF. DNA for the CDR3: TGTGCCAGCAGTTATAGCGGATATCCGAGCACAGATACGCAGTATTTT.

The rearrangement uses TRBV10-3 and TRBJ2-7; 11 positions agree with TRBD1. The CDR3 spans 15 residues. J was trimmed by 7 bases and V by 2 bases; bases with no gene match: 7. Germline CDR1 and CDR2: ENHRY and SYGVKD. This CDR3 is CAISETDRGQGEQYF. CDR3 DNA sequence: TGTGCCATCAGTGAGACGGACAGGGGGCAGGGGGAGCAGTACTTC.

The V call is TRBV7-3, the J call TRBJ1-1; D ambiguous. The CDR3 covers 13 residues. Germline V CDR1 and CDR2: SGHTA, FQGTGA. V lost 5 bases and J 4 bases, leaving 11 bases between the germline ends. The CDR3 region is CASSPRVGTEAFF. The CDR3 DNA sequence: TGTGCCAGCAGCCCCCGTGTGGGCACTGAAGCTTTCTTT.

This clone appeared once. J is TRBJ2-1 and V is TRBV11-3; 14 nucleotides align to TRBD2. The CDR3 sequence is 18 residues long. With V trimmed by 4 bases and J by 3 bases, 8 bases remained unmatched. The V gene's germline CDR1 is SGHNT and CDR2 YENEEA. CDR3 sequence (DNA): TGTGCCAGCAGCTCCCCCAGGACTAGCGGGGGGCGCTACAATGAGCAGTTCTTC. Protein sequence: CASSSPRTSGGRYNEQFF.

The V and J genes are TRBV2 and TRBJ1-5; 7 bases are shared with TRBD1. The J segment lost 4 bases and the V segment lost 6 bases, leaving 6 bases of the junction unmatched. Germline V gene lookup returns CDR1 SNHLY and CDR2 FYNNEI. The CDR3 loop spans 14 amino acids. The CDR3 DNA reads as TGTGCCAGCAGGGTGACAGGGAGGAATCAGCCCCAGCATTTT. Its protein product is CASRVTGRNQPQHF.

The rearrangement links TRBV6-6 to TRBJ1-6; TRBD1 matches at 7 bases. The length of the CDR3 is 15 residues. Germline CDR1 is MNHNY and CDR2 is SVGAGI (reference sequence). V shed 0 bases, J shed 6 bases, and the junction held 2 bases outside the gene matches. CDR3 DNA: TGTGCCAGCAGTTACTCGACAGGGACTAATTCACCCCTCCACTTT. The encoded protein is CASSYSTGTNSPLHF.

The chain has TRBV7-2 and TRBJ1-1, with 7 positions matching TRBD1. The length of the CDR3 is 16 residues. Trimming cost V 1 base and J 0 bases; bases outside gene matches: 5. CDR1 and CDR2 (germline): SGHTA, FQGNSA. The CDR3, as DNA: TGTGCCAGCAGCTTAGGGGGAGGGGGCCTGAACACTGAAGCTTTCTTT. Amino acids: CASSLGGGGLNTEAFF.

This clone was detected once. The rearrangement links TRBV10-3 to TRBJ1-1; no clear D. The CDR3 extends over 17 amino acids. Germline V gives CDR1 ENHRY, CDR2 SYGVKD. The germline V and J ends were trimmed by 0 bases and 1 base, with 15 bases remaining between them. CDR3 sequence (DNA): TGTGCCATCAGTGAGTCCATCCCTGCGATCCCGAACACTGAAGCTTTCTTT. This encodes CAISESIPAIPNTEAFF.

This clone appeared a single time. This sequence joins TRBV5-1 and TRBJ2-1, with D hard to call. The ends were cut back, 0 bases at V and 8 bases at J, with 12 bases in the middle. The CDR3 extends over 14 amino acids. Germline loops: CDR1 SGHRS, CDR2 YFSETQ. CDR3 protein: CASSLAAEDDEQFF. CDR3 sequence (DNA): TGCGCCAGCAGCTTGGCGGCTGAAGACGATGAGCAGTTCTTC.

The V and J genes are TRBV6-5 and TRBJ2-3; D is ambiguous. CDR3 length: 13 residues. The germline gives CDR1 MNHEY, CDR2 SVGAGI. Trimming removed 6 bases at V and 1 base at J, with 8 bases between. Here the CDR3 DNA reads TGTGCCAGCAGACCGGCTGGCACAGATACGCAGTATTTT. Protein product: CASRPAGTDTQYF.

The chain joins TRBV19 to TRBJ2-2; 14 bases are a match to TRBD2. Germline V gene data show CDR1 as LNHDA and CDR2 as SQIVND (reference sequence). This CDR3 region has 16 residues. The V gene end was trimmed by 10 bases and the J gene end by 2 bases; junction bases not matched to a gene: 6. This CDR3 reads CATETSGGANTGELFF. The CDR3 coding sequence is TGTGCCACCGAGACTAGCGGGGGGGCCAACACCGGGGAGCTGTTTTTT.

In DNA, the CDR3 is TGCGCCAGCAGAATGGGCGGGGAGGGCACTGAAGCTTTCTTT. Translating it yields CASRMGGEGTEAFF. The chain combines TRBV5-1 with TRBJ1-1; D is undetermined. V lost 5 bases and J lost 4, with 15 bases in between. CDR1 and CDR2 from the germline V gene are SGHRS and YFSETQ. This CDR3 has 14 residues.

The CDR3 DNA sequence: TGTGCCAGCAGTGAATCGAACTATGGCTACACCTTC. Residues: CASSESNYGYTF. The rearrangement uses TRBV2 and TRBJ1-2; no clear D gene. There are 12 residues in the CDR3. Germline V gene data show CDR1 as SNHLY and CDR2 as FYNNEI. V lost 2 bases, J lost 2 bases, and 3 bases lay in between.

This chain links TRBV11-1 with TRBJ2-1; 12 nucleotides match TRBD2. The CDR3 totals 15 residues. Trimming took 2 bases from V and 5 from J; bases not matched to a gene: 1. CDR1 is SGHAT, CDR2 FQDESV, per germline (reference sequence). The CDR3 DNA is TGTGCCAGCAGCTTACTAGCGGGGGGGCACAATGAGCAGTTCTTC. Its translation: CASSLLAGGHNEQFF.

The chain recombines TRBV2 with TRBJ2-3; TRBD2 matches 8 bases. With V trimmed by 8 bases and J by 5 bases, 6 bases remained unmatched. CDR3 length: 13 amino acids. Germline values: CDR1 SNHLY, CDR2 FYNNEI. Here the CDR3 reads CASGPAGGDTQYF. CDR3 bases: TGTGCCAGCGGACCCGCGGGGGGAGATACGCAGTATTTT.

CDR3 amino acids: CASSFSGGGAVWETQYF. CDR3 sequence (DNA): TGTGCCAGCAGCTTTTCCGGCGGGGGGGCCGTTTGGGAGACCCAGTACTTC. J is TRBJ2-5 and V is TRBV7-2; 9 nucleotides match TRBD2. CDR1 and CDR2 (germline): SGHTA, FQGNSA. With V trimmed by 3 bases and J by 5 bases, 13 bases remained unmatched. The CDR3 contains 17 residues.

This clone was seen a single time. The chain employs TRBV7-6 and TRBJ2-7; 7 bases agree with TRBD2. The ends lost 4 bases at V and 0 bases at J; junction bases unmatched: 3. Germline V gene data show CDR1 as SGHVS and CDR2 as FNYEAQ. The CDR3 is 14 amino acids. In DNA, the CDR3 is TGTGCCAGCAGCTCGGGGGGAAGCTCCTACGAGCAGTACTTC. Encoded protein: CASSSGGSSYEQYF. The full variable domain, rest sourced from reference TRBV7-6 and TRBJ2-7, is GAGVSQSPRYKVTKRGQDVALRCDPISGHVSLYWYRQALGQGPEFLTYFNYEAQQDKSGLPNDRFSAERPEGSISTLTIQRTEQRDSAMYRCASSSGGSSYEQYFGPGTRLTVT.

The table lists this clone with a count of one. The chain is built from TRBV30 and TRBJ1-5; no clear D gene. Trimming left V 2 bases short and J 2 bases short, with 10 bases between. Germline V gives CDR1 GTSNPN, CDR2 SVGIG (reference sequence). The CDR3 is 14 amino acids. DNA for the CDR3: TGTGCCTGGAGTTATGGGCAGCGCAATCAGCCCCAGCATTTT. It encodes CAWSYGQRNQPQHF. The full variable domain, completed using reference TRBV30 and TRBJ1-5, is SQTIHQWPATLVQPVGSPLSLECTVEGTSNPNLYWYRQAAGRGLQLLFYSVGIGQISSEVPQNLSASRPQDRQFILSSKKLLLSDSGFYLCAWSYGQRNQPQHFGDGTRLSIL.

The chain links TRBV7-9 to TRBJ1-6; D remains ambiguous. Germline V lookup: CDR1 SEHNR, CDR2 FQNEAQ (reference sequence). The CDR3 loop spans 13 amino acids. Trimming removed 6 bases from V and 4 bases from J, with 7 bases in between. The CDR3, as DNA: TGTGCCAGCAGTTTTCAGTATAATTCACCCCTCCACTTT. Residues: CASSFQYNSPLHF.